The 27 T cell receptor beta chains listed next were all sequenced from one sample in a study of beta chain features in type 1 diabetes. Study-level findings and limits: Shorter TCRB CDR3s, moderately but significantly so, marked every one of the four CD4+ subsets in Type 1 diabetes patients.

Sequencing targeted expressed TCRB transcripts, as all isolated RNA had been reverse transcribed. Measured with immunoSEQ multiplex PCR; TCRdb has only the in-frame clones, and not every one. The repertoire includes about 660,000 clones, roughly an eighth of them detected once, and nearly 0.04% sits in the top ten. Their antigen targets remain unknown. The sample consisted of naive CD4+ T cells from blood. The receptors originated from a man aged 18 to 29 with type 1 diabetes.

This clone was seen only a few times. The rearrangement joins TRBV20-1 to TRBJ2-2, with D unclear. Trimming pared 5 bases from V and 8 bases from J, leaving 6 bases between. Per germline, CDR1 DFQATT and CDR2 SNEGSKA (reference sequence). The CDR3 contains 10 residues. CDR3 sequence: CSAGRGELFF. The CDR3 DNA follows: TGCAGTGCTGGAAGGGGGGAGCTGTTTTTT.

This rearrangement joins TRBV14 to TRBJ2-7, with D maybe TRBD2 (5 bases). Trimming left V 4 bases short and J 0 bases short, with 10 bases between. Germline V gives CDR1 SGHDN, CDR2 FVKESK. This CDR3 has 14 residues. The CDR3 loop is CASSLGGSSYEQYF. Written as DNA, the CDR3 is TGTGCCAGCAGCCTTGGAGGTTCCTCCTACGAGCAGTACTTC.

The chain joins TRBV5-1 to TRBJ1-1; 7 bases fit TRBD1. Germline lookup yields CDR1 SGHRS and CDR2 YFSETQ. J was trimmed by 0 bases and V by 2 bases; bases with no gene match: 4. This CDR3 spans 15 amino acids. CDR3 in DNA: TGCGCCAGCAGCTTTGACAGGGTAATGAACACTGAAGCTTTCTTT. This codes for CASSFDRVMNTEAFF.

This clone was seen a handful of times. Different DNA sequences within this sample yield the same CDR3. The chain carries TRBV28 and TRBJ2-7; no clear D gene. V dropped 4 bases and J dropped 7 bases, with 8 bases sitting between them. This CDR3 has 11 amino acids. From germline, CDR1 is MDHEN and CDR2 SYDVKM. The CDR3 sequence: CASSSASEQYF. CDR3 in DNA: TGTGCCAGCAGTTCGGCTAGTGAGCAGTACTTC.

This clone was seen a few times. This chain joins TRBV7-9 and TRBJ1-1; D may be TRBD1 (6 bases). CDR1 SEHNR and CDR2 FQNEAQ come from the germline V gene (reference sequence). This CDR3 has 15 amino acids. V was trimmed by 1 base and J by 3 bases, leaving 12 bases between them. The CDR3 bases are TGTGCCAGCAGCTTAGGAAACAGGGTGGACACTGAAGCTTTCTTT. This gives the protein CASSLGNRVDTEAFF.

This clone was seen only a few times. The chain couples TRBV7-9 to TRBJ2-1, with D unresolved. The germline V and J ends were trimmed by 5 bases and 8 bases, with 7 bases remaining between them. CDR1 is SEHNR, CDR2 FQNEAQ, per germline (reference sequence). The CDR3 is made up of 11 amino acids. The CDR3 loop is CASSTEDEQFF. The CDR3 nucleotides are TGTGCCAGCAGCACCGAGGATGAGCAGTTCTTC.

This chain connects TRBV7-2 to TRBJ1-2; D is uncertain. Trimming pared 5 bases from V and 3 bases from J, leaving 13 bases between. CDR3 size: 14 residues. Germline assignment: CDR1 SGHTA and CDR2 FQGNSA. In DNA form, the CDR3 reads TGTGCCAGCAGCCGCCGACACGCAGACTATGGCTACACCTTC. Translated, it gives CASSRRHADYGYTF.

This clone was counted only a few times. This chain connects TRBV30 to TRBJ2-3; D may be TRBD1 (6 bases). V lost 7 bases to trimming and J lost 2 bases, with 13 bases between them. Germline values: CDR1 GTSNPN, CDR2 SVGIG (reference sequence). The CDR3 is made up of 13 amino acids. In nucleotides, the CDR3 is TGTGCCTCGGGACATTTGAACACAGATACGCAGTATTTT. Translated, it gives CASGHLNTDTQYF.

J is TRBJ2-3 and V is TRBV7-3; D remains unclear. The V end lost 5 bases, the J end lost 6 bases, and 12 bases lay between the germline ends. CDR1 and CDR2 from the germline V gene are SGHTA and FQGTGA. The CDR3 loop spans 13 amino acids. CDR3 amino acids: CASSGLGSDTQYF. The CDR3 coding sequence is TGTGCCAGCAGCGGGTTGGGGTCGGATACGCAGTATTTT.

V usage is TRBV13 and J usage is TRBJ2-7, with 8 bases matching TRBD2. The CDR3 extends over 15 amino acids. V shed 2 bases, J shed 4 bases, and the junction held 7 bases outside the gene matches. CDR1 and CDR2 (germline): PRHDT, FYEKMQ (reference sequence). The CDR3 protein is CASSLMAGGAYEQYF. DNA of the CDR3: TGTGCCAGCAGCTTAATGGCGGGGGGCGCGTACGAGCAGTACTTC.

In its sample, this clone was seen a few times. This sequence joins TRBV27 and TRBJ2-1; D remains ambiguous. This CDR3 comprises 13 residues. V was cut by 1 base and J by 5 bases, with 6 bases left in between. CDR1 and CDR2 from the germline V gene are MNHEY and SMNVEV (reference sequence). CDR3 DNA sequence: TGTGCCAGCAGTTTATTTAGGGACAATGAGCAGTTCTTC. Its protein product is CASSLFRDNEQFF.

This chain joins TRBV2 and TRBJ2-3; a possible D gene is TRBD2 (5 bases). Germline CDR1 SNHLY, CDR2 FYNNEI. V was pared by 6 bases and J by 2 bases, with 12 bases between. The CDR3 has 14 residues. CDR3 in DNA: TGTGCCAGCAGCACGGGGTCCACCACAGATACGCAGTATTTT. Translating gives CASSTGSTTDTQYF.

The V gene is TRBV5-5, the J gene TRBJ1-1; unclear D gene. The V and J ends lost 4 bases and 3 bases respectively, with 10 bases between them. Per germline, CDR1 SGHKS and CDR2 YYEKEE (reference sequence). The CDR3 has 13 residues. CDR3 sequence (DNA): TGTGCCAGCAGCCAAAAAGGAGACACTGAAGCTTTCTTT. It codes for CASSQKGDTEAFF.

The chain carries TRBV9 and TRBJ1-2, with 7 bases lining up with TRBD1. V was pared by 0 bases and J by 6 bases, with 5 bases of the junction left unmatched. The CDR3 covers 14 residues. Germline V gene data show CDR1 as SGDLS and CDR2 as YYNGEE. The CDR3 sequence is CASSVDRGYDGYTF. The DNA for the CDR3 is TGTGCCAGCAGCGTAGACAGGGGCTACGATGGCTACACCTTC.

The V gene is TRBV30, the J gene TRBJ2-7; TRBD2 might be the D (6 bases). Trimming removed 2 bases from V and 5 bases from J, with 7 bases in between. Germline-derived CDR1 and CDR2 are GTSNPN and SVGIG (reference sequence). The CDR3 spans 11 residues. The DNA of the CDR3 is TGTGCCTGGAGTTCGGGGGACGAGCAGTACTTC. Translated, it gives CAWSSGDEQYF.

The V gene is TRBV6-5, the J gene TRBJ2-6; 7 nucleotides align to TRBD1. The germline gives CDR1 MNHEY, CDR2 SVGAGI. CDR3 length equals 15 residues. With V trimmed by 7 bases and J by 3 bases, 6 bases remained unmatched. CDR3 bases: TGTGCCAGCACTAGACAGGGCGGTGGGGCCAACGTCCTGACTTTC. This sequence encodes CASTRQGGGANVLTF.

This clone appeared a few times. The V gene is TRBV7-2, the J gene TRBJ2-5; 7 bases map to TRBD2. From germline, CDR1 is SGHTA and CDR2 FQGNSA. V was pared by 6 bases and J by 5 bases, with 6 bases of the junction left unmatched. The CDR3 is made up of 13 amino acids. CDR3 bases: TGTGCCAGCAGTCAAACGGGAGGTGAGACCCAGTACTTC. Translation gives CASSQTGGETQYF.

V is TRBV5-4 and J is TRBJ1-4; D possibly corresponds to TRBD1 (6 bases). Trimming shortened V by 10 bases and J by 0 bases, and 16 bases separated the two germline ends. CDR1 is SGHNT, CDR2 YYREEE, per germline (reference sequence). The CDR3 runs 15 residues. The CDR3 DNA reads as TGTGCCTTCGCGGGGGGCGGGACAACTAATGAAAAACTGTTTTTT. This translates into CAFAGGGTTNEKLFF.

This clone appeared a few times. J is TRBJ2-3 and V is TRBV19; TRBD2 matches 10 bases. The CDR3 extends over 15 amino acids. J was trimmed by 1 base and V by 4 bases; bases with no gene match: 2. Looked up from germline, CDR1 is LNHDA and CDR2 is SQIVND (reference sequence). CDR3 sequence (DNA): TGTGCCAGTAGTAGTGGACTAGCGGGCACAGATACGCAGTATTTT. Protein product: CASSSGLAGTDTQYF.

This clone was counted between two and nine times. DNA of the CDR3: TGCGCCAGCAGCCACGTACCAGACAGCGCCACAGATACGCAGTATTTT. Its protein is CASSHVPDSATDTQYF. V is TRBV4-1 and J is TRBJ2-3, with TRBD1 as a possible D gene (5 bases). V was cut by 3 bases and J by 2 bases, with 15 bases left in between. CDR1 and CDR2 (germline): MGHRA, YSYEKL. The CDR3 contains 16 residues.

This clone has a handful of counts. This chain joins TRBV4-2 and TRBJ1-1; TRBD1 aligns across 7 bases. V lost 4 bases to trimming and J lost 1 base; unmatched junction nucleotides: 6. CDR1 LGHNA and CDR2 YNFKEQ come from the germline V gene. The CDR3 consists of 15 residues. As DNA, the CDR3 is TGTGCCAGCAGCCTAAGGGCAGGGGGGAACACTGAAGCTTTCTTT. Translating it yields CASSLRAGGNTEAFF.

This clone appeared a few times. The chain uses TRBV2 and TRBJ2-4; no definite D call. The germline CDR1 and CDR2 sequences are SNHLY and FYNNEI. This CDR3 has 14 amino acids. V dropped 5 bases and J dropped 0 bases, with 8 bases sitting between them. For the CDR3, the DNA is TGTGCCAGCAGTTTAGGGATAGCCAAAAACATTCAGTACTTC. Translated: CASSLGIAKNIQYF.

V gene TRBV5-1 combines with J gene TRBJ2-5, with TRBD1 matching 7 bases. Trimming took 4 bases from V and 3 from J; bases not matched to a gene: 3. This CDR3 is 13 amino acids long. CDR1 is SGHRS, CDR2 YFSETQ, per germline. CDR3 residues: CASSPGQEETQYF. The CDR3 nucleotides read TGCGCCAGCAGCCCTGGACAGGAAGAGACCCAGTACTTC. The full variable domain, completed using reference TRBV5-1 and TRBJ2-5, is KAGVTQTPRYLIKTRGQQVTLSCSPISGHRSVSWYQQTPGQGLQFLFEYFSETQRNKGNFPGRFSGRQFSNSRSEMNVSTLELGDSALYLCASSPGQEETQYFGPGTRLLVL.

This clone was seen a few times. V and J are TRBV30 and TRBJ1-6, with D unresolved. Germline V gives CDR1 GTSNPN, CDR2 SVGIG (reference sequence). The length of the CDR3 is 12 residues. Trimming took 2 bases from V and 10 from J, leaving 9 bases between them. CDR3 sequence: CAWSSVGSPLHF. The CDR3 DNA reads TGTGCCTGGAGTTCCGTAGGATCACCCCTCCACTTT.

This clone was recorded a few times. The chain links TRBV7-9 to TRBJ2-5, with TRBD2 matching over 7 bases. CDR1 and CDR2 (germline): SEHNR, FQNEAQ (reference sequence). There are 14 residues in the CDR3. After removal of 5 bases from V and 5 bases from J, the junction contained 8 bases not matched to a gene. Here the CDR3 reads CASSPLTGGETQYF. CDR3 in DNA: TGTGCCAGCAGCCCGCTTACCGGGGGGGAGACCCAGTACTTC.

For the CDR3, the DNA is TGTGCCAGTAATCCGGGGCCCACAGATACGCAGTATTTT. Amino acids: CASNPGPTDTQYF. V gene TRBV19 combines with J gene TRBJ2-3; D might be TRBD1 or TRBD2, each matching 5 bases. V lost 7 bases and J lost 2, with 10 bases in between. CDR1 LNHDA and CDR2 SQIVND come from the germline V gene (reference sequence). The CDR3 sequence is 13 residues long.

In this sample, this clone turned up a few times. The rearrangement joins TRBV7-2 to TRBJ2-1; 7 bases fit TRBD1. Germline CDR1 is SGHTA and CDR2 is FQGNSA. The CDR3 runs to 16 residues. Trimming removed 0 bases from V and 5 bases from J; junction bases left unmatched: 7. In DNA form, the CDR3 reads TGTGCCAGCAGCTTAGCGGGGACAGACTTAAACAATGAGCAGTTCTTC. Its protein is CASSLAGTDLNNEQFF.